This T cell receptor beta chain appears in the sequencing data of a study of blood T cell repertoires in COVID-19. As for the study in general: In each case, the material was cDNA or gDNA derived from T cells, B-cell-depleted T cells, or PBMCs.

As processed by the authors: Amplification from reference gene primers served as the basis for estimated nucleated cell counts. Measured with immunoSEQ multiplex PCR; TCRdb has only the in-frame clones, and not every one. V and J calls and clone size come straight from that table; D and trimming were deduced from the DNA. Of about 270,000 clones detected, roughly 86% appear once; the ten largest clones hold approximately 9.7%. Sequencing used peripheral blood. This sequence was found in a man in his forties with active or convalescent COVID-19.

The CDR3 region is CASSLPRLTGELFF. CDR3 DNA sequence: TGCGCCAGCAGCTTACCCAGACTCACCGGGGAGCTGTTTTTT. The gene calls are TRBV5-1 and TRBJ2-2; D unclear. This CDR3 has 14 residues. Trimming stripped 2 bases from V and 4 bases from J, with 9 bases between. Germline V CDR1 and CDR2: SGHRS, YFSETQ.